The clone carrying this T cell receptor (beta chain) was found many times. Clinical symptoms, serum thyroxine, TRAb, thyroid ultrasound and orbital computed tomography informed diagnoses. The data belong to a study of T cells in Graves' hyperthyroidism and ophthalmopathy. Study-level background: Peripheral blood samples were taken at initial diagnosis, prior to any treatment.

This CDR3 contains 16 residues. CDR1 and CDR2 (germline): MDHEN, SYDVKM. Trimming at V came to 1 base and at J to 3 bases, leaving 6 bases not matched to a gene. The TCR beta CDR3 regions underwent amplification using RNA transcripts as the source. A first-round RT-PCR of the TCR CDR3 used the HTBI primer set. TCRdb analysed the multiplex PCR reads with MiXCR anew, one entry per CDR3 protein. This repertoire shows fewer than 400,000 distinct CDR3 sequences, approximately 14% found once; its top ten account for roughly a quarter. This receptor was taken from a woman in her late teens or twenties with Graves' hyperthyroidism that later progressed to Graves' ophthalmopathy. The sequencing sample was made of blood. This sequence joins TRBV28 and TRBJ1-2, with 9 bases fitting TRBD1. The CDR3, as DNA: TGTGCCAGCAGTTTATTAGGGGACAGGGAGGACTATGGCTACACCTTC. Translating gives CASSLLGDREDYGYTF.